The 21 T cell receptor beta chains in this list originate from one sample, sequenced in a study of spatial heterogeneity in lung cancer. Using its own MiXCR run on the 5' RACE reads, TCRdb lists one record per CDR3 protein. The repertoire includes about 2,400 distinct CDR3 sequences, 6% to 8.5% of them detected once, and roughly a quarter sits in the top ten. General observations from the study: Tumor mutation count correlated with how many alpha and beta TCRs expanded intratumorally.

Which antigens these TCRs recognize remains unknown. Specified time point: sample taken at primary tumor resection. This specimen was lung tumor tissue, taken at surgery. All receptors come from a female donor with early-stage non-small cell lung cancer.

This clonotype was seen many times. The CDR3 coding sequence is TGCGCCAGCAGCCACGCGGTACAGGGGGAGGAATGGTCCTACAATGAGCAGTTCTTC. The encoded protein is CASSHAVQGEEWSYNEQFF. The chain joins TRBV4-1 to TRBJ2-1; TRBD1 matches at 8 bases. Germline assignment: CDR1 MGHRA and CDR2 YSYEKL. This CDR3 has 19 residues. The J segment lost 1 base and the V segment lost 3 bases, leaving 14 bases of the junction unmatched.

The chain is built from TRBV13 and TRBJ2-7; 9 bases map to TRBD1. Germline CDR1 PRHDT, CDR2 FYEKMQ (reference sequence). The V segment lost 6 bases and the J segment 4 bases; nucleotides outside the gene matches: 4. The CDR3 sequence is 13 residues long. CDR3 in DNA: TGTGCCAGCAGTCCCGGGACAGGGTACGAGCAGTACTTC. Its protein is CASSPGTGYEQYF.

Sample share makes this clonotype large (0.1 to 1%). The rearrangement uses TRBV27 and TRBJ1-6, with D perhaps matching TRBD1 (6 bases). Trimming left V 4 bases short and J 7 bases short, with 11 bases between. Germline CDR1 MNHEY, CDR2 SMNVEV (reference sequence). This CDR3 has 14 residues. In DNA, the CDR3 is TGTGCCAGCAGTTCGGGACACCGAAATTCACCCCTCCACTTT. This encodes CASSSGHRNSPLHF.

Judged by abundance, this clonotype is medium-sized. The V and J genes are TRBV7-8 and TRBJ1-5, with D possibly TRBD1 on 6 matching bases. Trimming left V 0 bases short and J 3 bases short, with 9 bases between. The V gene's germline CDR1 is SGHVS and CDR2 FQNEAQ. The CDR3 consists of 15 residues. The CDR3 region has the DNA TGTGCCAGCAGCTTAGCTCGACAGGACAATCAGCCCCAGCATTTT. The encoded protein is CASSLARQDNQPQHF.

By sample fraction, this clonotype is medium-sized. This rearrangement joins TRBV10-3 to TRBJ1-1; the D gene is possibly TRBD1 (6 bases). CDR3 size: 13 residues. The germline V gene has CDR1 ENHRY and CDR2 SYGVKD. The ends were cut back, 6 bases at V and 2 bases at J, with 10 bases in the middle. CDR3 amino acids: CAISGQINTEAFF. The CDR3 DNA sequence: TGTGCCATCAGCGGACAGATTAACACTGAAGCTTTCTTT.

In this sample, this clonotype turned up many times. J is TRBJ2-2 and V is TRBV27, with 10 bases lining up with TRBD2. The J segment lost 1 base and the V segment lost 8 bases, leaving 4 bases of the junction unmatched. There are 15 residues in the CDR3. From germline, CDR1 is MNHEY and CDR2 SMNVEV (reference sequence). The CDR3 loop reads CASGRLAGNTGELFF. The CDR3, as DNA: TGTGCCAGCGGTAGACTAGCGGGGAACACCGGGGAGCTGTTTTTT.

By share of the sample, this clonotype is medium-sized (0.01 to 0.1%). V usage is TRBV18 and J usage is TRBJ2-3, with unresolved D. The CDR3 length is 16 residues. The germline V gene encodes CDR1 KGHSH and CDR2 LQKENI. V was clipped by 2 bases and J by 2 bases, with 14 bases between them. The CDR3 bases are TGTGCCAGCTCACCAGTCACGGACCTGCTCACAGATACGCAGTATTTT. Residues: CASSPVTDLLTDTQYF.

By sample fraction, this clonotype is medium-sized. The chain recombines TRBV29-1 with TRBJ2-1; D possibly corresponds to TRBD1 (7 bases). Trimming took off 3 bases at V and 8 bases at J, with 17 bases between the two ends. The CDR3 runs 14 residues. Germline V gene data show CDR1 as SQVTM and CDR2 as ANQGSEA. CDR3 in amino acids: CSVEEGQFFHEQFF. The DNA of the CDR3 is TGCAGCGTTGAGGAGGGACAGTTCTTCCATGAGCAGTTCTTC.

By sample fraction, this clonotype is medium-sized. V usage is TRBV19 and J usage is TRBJ2-3; 8 bases align to TRBD1. The CDR3 contains 15 residues. Germline V gene data show CDR1 as LNHDA and CDR2 as SQIVND (reference sequence). The junction had 10 bases not matched to a gene; V was cut back by 5 bases and J by 6 bases. The CDR3: CASSSWTGIVDTQYF. In DNA, the CDR3 is TGTGCCAGTAGTTCATGGACAGGGATTGTGGATACGCAGTATTTT.

This clonotype was picked up many times. The CDR3 DNA reads as TGTGCCAGCAGTTTCGGGGGGCCAACACCCTATGGCTACACCTTC. It specifies CASSFGGPTPYGYTF. The J gene is TRBJ1-2, the V gene TRBV6-1; D may be TRBD1 (6 bases). Germline CDR1 reads MNHNS; CDR2 reads SASEGT. The CDR3 has 15 residues. Trimming cost V 5 bases and J 4 bases, with 17 bases left between them.

By proportion, this clonotype is medium-sized. The chain joins TRBV28 to TRBJ2-1, with 11 positions matching TRBD1. Looked up from germline, CDR1 is MDHEN and CDR2 is SYDVKM. Germline trimming cut 6 bases from V and 0 bases from J; bases unmatched to any gene: 13. The CDR3 extends over 19 amino acids. Here the CDR3 reads CASRPFMRGTGGSYNEQFF. CDR3 DNA sequence: TGTGCCAGCAGACCATTTATGCGAGGGACAGGGGGCTCCTACAATGAGCAGTTCTTC.

This clonotype is large by share. The rearrangement links TRBV28 to TRBJ2-1, with 14 bases that match TRBD2. The J segment lost 7 bases and the V segment lost 5 bases, leaving 10 bases of the junction unmatched. The CDR3 length is 17 residues. CDR1 is MDHEN and CDR2 is SYDVKM in the germline V gene. The CDR3 sequence is CASSPGLAGAGRNEQFF. DNA for the CDR3: TGTGCCAGCAGTCCGGGACTAGCGGGAGCAGGGAGGAATGAGCAGTTCTTC.

This clonotype is medium-sized by share. The chain uses TRBV5-6 and TRBJ2-2, with D perhaps being TRBD1 or TRBD2 (5 bases each). Germline V CDR1 and CDR2: SGHDT, YYEEEE. Trimming removed 6 bases at V and 10 bases at J, with 19 bases between. The CDR3 is 14 residues long. CDR3 DNA: TGTGCCAGCACCCGTTCCGGGACGCCGCAGGAGCTGTTTTTT. Its protein product is CASTRSGTPQELFF.

This chain links TRBV11-3 with TRBJ1-1, with D unclear. The CDR3 loop spans 13 amino acids. Germline V gene data show CDR1 as SGHNT and CDR2 as YENEEA. Trimming cost V 3 bases and J 7 bases, with 12 bases left between them. This chain's CDR3 is CASSLRTWGEAFF. In DNA, the CDR3 is TGTGCCAGCAGCTTGCGGACCTGGGGTGAAGCTTTCTTT.

By frequency in the sample, this clonotype is medium-sized. The rearrangement joins TRBV10-3 to TRBJ1-2; D is ambiguous. The V end lost 0 bases, the J end lost 5 bases, and 16 bases lay between the germline ends. The CDR3 runs to 16 residues. CDR1 is ENHRY, CDR2 SYGVKD, per germline. The chain's CDR3 is CAISESNPGHNYGYTF. As DNA, the CDR3 is TGTGCCATCAGTGAGTCAAACCCGGGCCATAATTATGGCTACACCTTC.

This clonotype counts as medium-sized. DNA of the CDR3: TGTGCCAGCAGTTCCCTGACAGATTCCTACGAGCAGTACTTC. As protein: CASSSLTDSYEQYF. The chain recombines TRBV27 with TRBJ2-7; perhaps TRBD1 as D (5 bases). V lost 4 bases to trimming and J lost 1 base, with 11 bases between them. CDR3 size: 14 residues. Germline assignment: CDR1 MNHEY and CDR2 SMNVEV (reference sequence).

This clonotype rates as medium-sized. The J gene is TRBJ1-1, the V gene TRBV27; no clear D. Germline loops: CDR1 MNHEY, CDR2 SMNVEV (reference sequence). V lost 2 bases and J 6 bases, leaving 13 bases between the germline ends. This CDR3 comprises 14 residues. Here the CDR3 reads CASSLNHPFAEAFF. The CDR3 bases are TGTGCCAGCAGTTTAAACCATCCTTTTGCTGAAGCTTTCTTT.

This clonotype is categorized as medium-sized. The rearrangement links TRBV6-2 or TRBV6-3 to TRBJ2-2; 12 bases fit TRBD2. Germline V gives CDR1 MNHEY, CDR2 SVGEGT. The CDR3 consists of 16 residues. The ends lost 6 bases at V and 4 bases at J; junction bases unmatched: 6. The CDR3 DNA reads as TGTGCCAGCAGCACTCTAGCGGGAGGGTCCACCGGGGAGCTGTTTTTT. Residues: CASSTLAGGSTGELFF.

This rearrangement joins TRBV7-9 to TRBJ2-7, with D possibly being TRBD1 (6 bases). The germline V and J ends were trimmed by 5 bases and 1 base, with 9 bases remaining between them. CDR1 is SEHNR, CDR2 FQNEAQ, per germline (reference sequence). This CDR3 has 13 residues. CDR3 nucleotide sequence: TGTGCCAGCAGCGGACAGCATTCCTACGAGCAGTACTTC. It codes for CASSGQHSYEQYF.

This clonotype was seen many times. The chain links TRBV7-2 to TRBJ1-6; D gene ambiguous. The CDR3 spans 14 residues. Trimming removed 4 bases at V and 6 bases at J, with 10 bases between. The V gene's germline CDR1 is SGHTA and CDR2 FQGNSA. CDR3: CASSSQQFNSPLHF. For the CDR3, the DNA is TGTGCCAGCAGCTCGCAACAGTTTAATTCACCCCTCCACTTT.

This clonotype was recorded at least ten times. This chain uses TRBV3-1 with TRBJ1-2; no definite D call. CDR1 is LGHDT and CDR2 is YNNKEL in the germline V gene (reference sequence). CDR3 size: 12 residues. Trimming took off 0 bases at V and 5 bases at J, with 4 bases between the two ends. The CDR3 DNA reads TGTGCCAGCAGCCAAGAAAGATATGGCTACACCTTC. Amino acids: CASSQERYGYTF. The full variable domain, rest sourced from reference TRBV3-1 and TRBJ1-2, is DTAVSQTPKYLVTQMGNDKSIKCEQNLGHDTMYWYKQDSKKFLKIMFSYNNKELIINETVPNRFSPKSPDKAHLNLHINSLELGDSAVYFCASSQERYGYTFGSGTRLTVV.